This TCR beta chain comes out of a study of cytomegalovirus exposure and HLA in healthy donors. Study-level results: Sequencing likely generated an artifact that appeared as a cluster of highly shared sequence variants. DRB1 showed the most TCR associations and HLA-C the fewest in a later analysis, as rates varied by HLA locus. Across all donors, roughly uniform sequencing depth was an assumption of the presence/absence analyses.

In the PCR, 60 Vbeta and 13 Jbeta primers were used. Per the original methods: An analysis that came later counted around 80 million unique TCR beta chains, around 12 million shared. The assay was immunoSEQ multiplex PCR, and TCRdb's table has in-frame clones only and misses some. The D gene and trimming were derived from the DNA, and the V and J assignments and clone size from that table. This table holds roughly 71,000 clones, around 80% found once. V gave up 5 bases and J gave up 4 bases, with 24 bases separating them. Germline V lookup: CDR1 SNHLY, CDR2 FYNNEI. The CDR3 extends over 17 amino acids. As regards this clone: The target antigen is unknown.

The rearrangement uses TRBV2 and TRBJ2-7, with a tentative D call TRBD1 (6 bases). This TCR came from a girl between 5 and 17 years old in good health and CMV-seropositive. Sequenced: PBMCs. The CDR3 protein is CASSTIRRAGAVYEQYF. The CDR3 nucleotides read TGTGCCAGCAGTACTATCCGCCGGGCAGGGGCCGTTTACGAGCAGTACTTC.